What follows are 16 T cell receptor beta chains derived from one specimen sequenced in a study of cytomegalovirus exposure and HLA in healthy donors. The repertoire was sequenced with immunoSEQ multiplex PCR; TCRdb's copy has only in-frame clones and lacks some. The top ten hold roughly 3.2% of the sample, which has tens of thousands of clones, about 94% seen once. The specimen was PBMCs. These receptors were collected from a woman aged 18-29 years in good health and CMV-seropositive.

This rearrangement joins TRBV18 to TRBJ2-7, with 8 bases fitting TRBD1. After removal of 2 bases from V and 4 bases from J, the junction contained 16 bases not matched to a gene. The CDR3 is 18 amino acids. CDR1 and CDR2 from the germline V gene are KGHSH and LQKENI. The CDR3 DNA is TGTGCCAGCTCACCAAGGGTTGGGGACAGGCTTCAGGGTTACGAGCAGTACTTC. Translation: CASSPRVGDRLQGYEQYF.

The gene calls are TRBV13 and TRBJ2-2, with 13 nucleotides matching TRBD2. Germline-derived CDR1 and CDR2 are PRHDT and FYEKMQ (reference sequence). J was trimmed by 3 bases and V by 1 base; bases with no gene match: 2. The CDR3 is 17 amino acids. The CDR3 bases are TGTGCCAGCAGCTTAGTTGGACTAGCGGGAGACACCGGGGAGCTGTTTTTT. This translates into CASSLVGLAGDTGELFF. The whole variable domain, remainder taken from reference TRBV13 and TRBJ2-2, is AAGVIQSPRHLIKEKRETATLKCYPIPRHDTVYWYQQGPGQDPQFLISFYEKMQSDKGSIPDRFSAQQFSDYHSELNMSSLELGDSALYFCASSLVGLAGDTGELFFGEGSRLTVL.

This clone occurred a few times. The genes are TRBV5-4 and TRBJ2-6; D call uncertain. The germline V and J ends were trimmed by 4 bases and 4 bases, with 18 bases remaining between them. The V gene's germline CDR1 is SGHNT and CDR2 YYREEE (reference sequence). The CDR3 loop spans 17 amino acids. The CDR3 here is CASSPEALLAGANVLTF. CDR3 nucleotide sequence: TGTGCCAGCAGCCCTGAGGCCCTCCTGGCAGGGGCCAACGTCCTGACTTTC. The whole variable domain, filled in from reference TRBV5-4 and TRBJ2-6, reads ETGVTQSPTHLIKTRGQQVTLRCSSQSGHNTVSWYQQALGQGPQFIFQYYREEENGRGNFPPRFSGLQFPNYSSELNVNALELDDSALYLCASSPEALLAGANVLTFGAGSRLTVL.

The chain links TRBV9 to TRBJ2-1, with D possibly being TRBD2 (5 bases). This CDR3 region has 15 residues. V was clipped by 3 bases and J by 3 bases, with 13 bases between them. Per the germline V gene, CDR1 is SGDLS and CDR2 is YYNGEE. CDR3 residues: CASSASGLNYNEQFF. CDR3 in DNA: TGTGCCAGCAGCGCGAGCGGACTCAACTACAATGAGCAGTTCTTC.

In its sample, this clone was seen once. The V and J genes are TRBV28 and TRBJ2-7; 11 bases agree with TRBD2. The junction had 8 bases not matched to a gene; V was cut back by 7 bases and J by 3 bases. Per the germline V gene, CDR1 is MDHEN and CDR2 is SYDVKM. The CDR3 has 15 residues. The CDR3 reads CASTTGTSGNYEQYF. The CDR3 coding sequence is TGTGCCAGCACTACCGGGACTAGCGGAAACTACGAGCAGTACTTC.

V is TRBV28 and J is TRBJ1-2, with D uncertain. This CDR3 comprises 11 residues. Germline V lookup: CDR1 MDHEN, CDR2 SYDVKM. V dropped 4 bases and J dropped 8 bases, with 8 bases sitting between them. This chain's CDR3 is CASSSPGGYTF. The CDR3 DNA follows: TGTGCCAGCAGTTCTCCCGGGGGCTACACCTTC.

The chain has TRBV7-2 and TRBJ1-4; no clear D. The CDR3 is 13 amino acids. V lost 5 bases and J lost 7, with 11 bases in between. Germline assignment: CDR1 SGHTA and CDR2 FQGNSA. CDR3 region: CASSLRRSEKLFF. The CDR3 DNA is TGTGCCAGCAGCCTCCGGAGGAGTGAAAAACTGTTTTTT.

The rearrangement links TRBV10-3 to TRBJ1-4, with a possible D match to TRBD1 (6 bases). Deletions cut 3 bases from V and 1 base from J, with 6 bases between. The CDR3 length is 14 residues. The germline V gene encodes CDR1 ENHRY and CDR2 SYGVKD. CDR3 residues: CAISEQGTNEKLFF. DNA for the CDR3: TGTGCCATCAGTGAACAGGGAACTAATGAAAAACTGTTTTTT.

V gene TRBV6-4 combines with J gene TRBJ2-6; a possible D gene is TRBD2 (5 bases). The CDR3 has 19 amino acids. From germline, CDR1 is MRHNA and CDR2 SNTAGT. V shed 2 bases and J shed 0 bases, with 17 bases lying between them. CDR3 residues: CASSDSAAPRASGANVLTF. CDR3 coding DNA: TGTGCCAGCAGTGACAGCGCGGCCCCGCGGGCCTCTGGGGCCAACGTCCTGACTTTC.

The CDR3 spells CASRETGDTQYF. DNA for the CDR3: TGTGCCAGCAGGGAGACAGGGGATACGCAGTATTTT. The V and J genes are TRBV2 and TRBJ2-3, with TRBD1 identical over 7 bases. Germline V gene data show CDR1 as SNHLY and CDR2 as FYNNEI. Trimming at V came to 6 bases and at J to 6 bases, leaving 3 bases not matched to a gene. The length of the CDR3 is 12 residues.

The V call is TRBV5-1, the J call TRBJ1-3; D is unresolved. In germline, CDR1 is SGHRS, CDR2 YFSETQ. V was clipped by 3 bases and J by 0 bases, with 13 bases between them. This CDR3 region has 16 residues. CDR3 protein: CASSSRSLDSGNTIYF. In DNA form, the CDR3 reads TGCGCCAGCAGCTCCCGGTCTTTAGACTCTGGAAACACCATATATTTT.

The J gene is TRBJ2-1, the V gene TRBV28; 11 bases are shared with TRBD2. Germline loops: CDR1 MDHEN, CDR2 SYDVKM. The CDR3 is 14 amino acids. The ends lost 6 bases at V and 7 bases at J; junction bases unmatched: 5. CDR3: CASSPRLAGNEQFF. DNA of the CDR3: TGTGCCAGCAGCCCTCGACTAGCGGGAAATGAGCAGTTCTTC.

V usage is TRBV28 and J usage is TRBJ2-7; 7 nucleotides agree with TRBD2. With 3 bases clipped from V and 3 bases from J, the junction kept 8 bases outside the gene matches. The length of the CDR3 is 15 residues. From germline, CDR1 is MDHEN and CDR2 SYDVKM. CDR3 protein: CASSLGSGRSYEQYF. CDR3 nucleotides: TGTGCCAGCAGTTTGGGCTCCGGGAGGAGCTACGAGCAGTACTTC.

V is TRBV7-9 and J is TRBJ1-2; TRBD1 is a possible D gene (6 bases). Germline assignment: CDR1 SEHNR and CDR2 FQNEAQ (reference sequence). V shed 3 bases and J shed 9 bases, with 17 bases lying between them. This CDR3 spans 14 amino acids. DNA of the CDR3: TGTGCCAGCAGCTTTTCAGGGGCCCGACAGAGCTACACCTTC. Its translation is CASSFSGARQSYTF.

The chain links TRBV6-6 to TRBJ2-7, with D possibly being TRBD1 (7 bases). CDR3 length equals 16 residues. V was cut by 2 bases and J by 5 bases, with 19 bases left in between. Germline values: CDR1 MNHNY, CDR2 SVGAGI (reference sequence). CDR3 sequence reads: CASSYLGLGRGDEQYF. The CDR3 DNA reads as TGTGCCAGCAGTTACCTGGGTCTTGGCAGGGGGGACGAGCAGTACTTC.

The chain has TRBV7-9 and TRBJ1-2; D not resolved. With 1 base removed from V and 4 bases from J, the gap between germline ends came to 7 bases. The germline CDR1 and CDR2 sequences are SEHNR and FQNEAQ (reference sequence). CDR3 length: 13 residues. Here the CDR3 reads CASSLGASYGYTF. CDR3 nucleotide sequence: TGTGCCAGCAGCTTAGGGGCCAGCTATGGCTACACCTTC.